These 8 T cell receptor beta chains originate from one sample sequenced in a study of identical twins. TCRdb reanalysed the 5' RACE reads using MiXCR and keeps one entry per CDR3 protein. The table includes 750,000 to 950,000 distinct CDR3 sequences, about 12% detected once. These data also formed part of another study, on yellow fever vaccine responses in identical twins.

Sequencing input: PBMCs. Receptor source: a woman aged 18-29 years in good health.

This clonotype was seen a handful of times. The chain recombines TRBV7-9 with TRBJ2-1; possible D gene TRBD1, 6 bases. Germline CDR1 is SEHNR and CDR2 is FQNEAQ (reference sequence). The ends were cut back, 6 bases at V and 7 bases at J, with 22 bases in the middle. The length of the CDR3 is 16 residues. The CDR3 DNA follows: TGTGCCAGCAGAAGTACGAAGGGGGAAACTGGAAATGAGCAGTTCTTC. It is translated as CASRSTKGETGNEQFF.

This clonotype showed up many times. The chain combines TRBV20-1 with TRBJ2-3; 12 bases map to TRBD2. The germline CDR1 and CDR2 sequences are DFQATT and SNEGSKA (reference sequence). Unmatched junction bases numbered 1, after V lost 5 bases and J lost 4 bases. The CDR3 is made up of 13 amino acids. CDR3 sequence: CSAPSGGADTQYF. The CDR3 nucleotides read TGCAGTGCTCCTAGCGGGGGGGCAGATACGCAGTATTTT.

This clonotype has only a few counts. The V and J genes are TRBV7-9 and TRBJ2-7, with 13 bases identical to TRBD2. The CDR3 is made up of 15 amino acids. Germline V gene sequence: CDR1 SEHNR, CDR2 FQNEAQ (reference sequence). V trimming: 6 bases; J trimming: 7 bases; junction bases outside the gene matches: 9. CDR3 DNA: TGTGCCAGCAGGGAGACGGGACTAGCGGGAAGGGAGCAGTACTTC. Translated, it gives CASRETGLAGREQYF. The full variable domain, completed using reference TRBV7-9 and TRBJ2-7, is DTGVSQNPRHKITKRGQNVTFRCDPISEHNRLYWYRQTLGQGPEFLTYFQNEAQLEKSRLLSDRFSAERPKGSFSTLEIQRTEQGDSAMYLCASRETGLAGREQYFGPGTRLTVT.

This rearrangement joins TRBV27 to TRBJ1-1; the match to TRBD1 covers 9 bases. This CDR3 region has 15 residues. CDR1 and CDR2 (germline): MNHEY, SMNVEV (reference sequence). Germline trimming cut 5 bases from V and 5 bases from J; bases unmatched to any gene: 9. This CDR3 is CASSLYRGRWTEAFF. Written as DNA, the CDR3 is TGTGCCAGCAGTCTATACAGGGGGCGGTGGACTGAAGCTTTCTTT.

This chain uses TRBV3-1 with TRBJ2-2; TRBD2 aligns across 11 bases. J was trimmed by 8 bases and V by 11 bases; bases with no gene match: 13. Germline V CDR1 and CDR2: LGHDT, YNNKEL (reference sequence). The CDR3 has 15 amino acids. The CDR3 sequence: CACQGLAGGGGELFF. CDR3 bases: TGTGCCTGCCAGGGGCTAGCGGGAGGAGGAGGGGAGCTGTTTTTT.

The chain combines TRBV4-1 with TRBJ2-3; D is possibly TRBD1 (5 bases). CDR1 MGHRA and CDR2 YSYEKL come from the germline V gene. V was clipped by 5 bases and J by 1 base, with 10 bases between them. The CDR3 has 14 residues. CDR3 loop: CASSTRVRTDTQYF. The CDR3 region has the DNA TGCGCCAGCAGCACCAGGGTTCGCACAGATACGCAGTATTTT.

This clonotype has just a few counts. The chain joins TRBV2 to TRBJ2-7, with a tentative D call TRBD2 (6 bases). CDR3 length: 14 amino acids. The V gene's germline CDR1 is SNHLY and CDR2 FYNNEI. V was cut by 2 bases and J by 2 bases, with 10 bases left in between. CDR3 loop: CASSEPGATYEQYF. CDR3 nucleotides: TGTGCCAGCAGTGAACCGGGAGCAACCTACGAGCAGTACTTC.

The rearrangement joins TRBV9 to TRBJ2-1; 7 bases match TRBD2. V dropped 0 bases and J dropped 8; count of bases not matched to a gene: 11. Looked up from germline, CDR1 is SGDLS and CDR2 is YYNGEE. This CDR3 spans 16 amino acids. The DNA for the CDR3 is TGTGCCAGCAGCGTAGGTTTGGCGGGAGCGATGGATGAGCAGTTCTTC. Protein product: CASSVGLAGAMDEQFF.